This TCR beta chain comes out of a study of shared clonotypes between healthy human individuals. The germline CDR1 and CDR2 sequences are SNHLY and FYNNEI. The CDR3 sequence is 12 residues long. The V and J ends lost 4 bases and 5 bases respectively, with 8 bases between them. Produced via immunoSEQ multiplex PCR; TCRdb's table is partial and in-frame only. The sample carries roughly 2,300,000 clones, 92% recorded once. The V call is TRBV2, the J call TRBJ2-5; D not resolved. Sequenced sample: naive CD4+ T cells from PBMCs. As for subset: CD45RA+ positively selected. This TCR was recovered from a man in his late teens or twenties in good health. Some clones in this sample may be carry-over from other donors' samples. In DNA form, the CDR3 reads TGTGCCAGCAGTGGGGCGTTGGAGACCCAGTACTTC. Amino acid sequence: CASSGALETQYF.